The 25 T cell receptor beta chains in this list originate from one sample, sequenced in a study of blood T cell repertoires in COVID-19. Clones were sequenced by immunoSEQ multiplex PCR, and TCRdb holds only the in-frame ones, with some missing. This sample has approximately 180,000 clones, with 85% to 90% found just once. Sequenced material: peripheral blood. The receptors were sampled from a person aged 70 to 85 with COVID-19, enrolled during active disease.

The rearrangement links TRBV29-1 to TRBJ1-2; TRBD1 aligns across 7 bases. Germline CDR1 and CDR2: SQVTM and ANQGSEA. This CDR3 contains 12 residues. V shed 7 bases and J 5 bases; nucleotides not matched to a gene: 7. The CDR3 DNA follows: TGCAGCGGGGGGGGACAGCAGTATGGCTACACCTTC. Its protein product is CSGGGQQYGYTF.

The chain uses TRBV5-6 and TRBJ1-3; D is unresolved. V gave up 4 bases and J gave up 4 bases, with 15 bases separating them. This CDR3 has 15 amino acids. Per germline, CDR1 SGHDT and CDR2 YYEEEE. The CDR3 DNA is TGTGCCAGCAGCCCTACTCTGGGCCCAGGAAACACCATATATTTT. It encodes CASSPTLGPGNTIYF.

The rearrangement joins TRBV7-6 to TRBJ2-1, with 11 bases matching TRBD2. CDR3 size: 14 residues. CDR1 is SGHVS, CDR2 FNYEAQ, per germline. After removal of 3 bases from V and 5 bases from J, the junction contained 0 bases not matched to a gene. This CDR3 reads CASSFSGGDNEQFF. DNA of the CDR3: TGTGCCAGCAGCTTTAGCGGGGGGGACAATGAGCAGTTCTTC.

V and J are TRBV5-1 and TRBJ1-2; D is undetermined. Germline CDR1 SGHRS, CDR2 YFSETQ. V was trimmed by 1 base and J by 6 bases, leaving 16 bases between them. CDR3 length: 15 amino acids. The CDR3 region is CASSLQWPVTNGYTF. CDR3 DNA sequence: TGCGCCAGCAGCTTGCAATGGCCAGTCACGAATGGCTACACCTTC.

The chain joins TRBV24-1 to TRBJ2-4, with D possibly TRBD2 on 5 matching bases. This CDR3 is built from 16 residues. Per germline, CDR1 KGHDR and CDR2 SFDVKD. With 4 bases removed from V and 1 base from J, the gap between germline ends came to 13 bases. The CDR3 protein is CATSDARGSAKNIQYF. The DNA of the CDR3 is TGTGCCACCAGTGACGCTAGAGGGTCGGCCAAAAACATTCAGTACTTC.

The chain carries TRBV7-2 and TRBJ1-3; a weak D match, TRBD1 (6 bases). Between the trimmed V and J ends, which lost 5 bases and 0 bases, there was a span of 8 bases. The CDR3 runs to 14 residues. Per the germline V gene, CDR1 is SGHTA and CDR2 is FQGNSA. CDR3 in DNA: TGTGCCAGCAGCGCAGGGGTCTCTGGAAACACCATATATTTT. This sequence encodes CASSAGVSGNTIYF.

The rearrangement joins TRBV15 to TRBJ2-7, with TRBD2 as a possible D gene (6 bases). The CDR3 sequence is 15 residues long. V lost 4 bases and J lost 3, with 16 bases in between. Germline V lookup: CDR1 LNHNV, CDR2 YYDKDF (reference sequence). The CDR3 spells CATSTIAGTRYEQYF. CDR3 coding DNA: TGTGCCACCAGCACCATTGCGGGGACCCGCTACGAGCAGTACTTC. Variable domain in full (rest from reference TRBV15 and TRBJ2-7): DAMVIQNPRYQVTQFGKPVTLSCSQTLNHNVMYWYQQKSSQAPKLLFHYYDKDFNNEADTPDNFQSRRPNTSFCFLDIRSPGLGDTAMYLCATSTIAGTRYEQYFGPGTRLTVT.

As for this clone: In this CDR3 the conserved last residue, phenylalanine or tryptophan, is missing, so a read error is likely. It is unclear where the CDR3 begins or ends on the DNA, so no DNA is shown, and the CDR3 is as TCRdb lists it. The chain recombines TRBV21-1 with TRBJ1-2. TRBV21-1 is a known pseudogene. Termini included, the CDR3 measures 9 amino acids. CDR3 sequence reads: CASSSKGSS.

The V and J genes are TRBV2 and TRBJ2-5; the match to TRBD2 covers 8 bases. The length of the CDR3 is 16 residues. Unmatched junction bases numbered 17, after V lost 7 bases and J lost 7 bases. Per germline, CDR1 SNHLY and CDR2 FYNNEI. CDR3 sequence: CASTDSPGLGVGTQYF. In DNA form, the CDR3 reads TGTGCCAGCACTGACAGTCCGGGACTAGGGGTAGGGACCCAGTACTTC.

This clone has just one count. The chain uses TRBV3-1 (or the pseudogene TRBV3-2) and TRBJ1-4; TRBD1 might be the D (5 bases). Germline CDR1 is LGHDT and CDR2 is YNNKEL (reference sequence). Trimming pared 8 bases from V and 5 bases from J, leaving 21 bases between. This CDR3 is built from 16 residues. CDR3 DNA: TGTGCCAGCGGACACGGATCGGCTGAGGAGAATGAAAAACTGTTTTTT. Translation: CASGHGSAEENEKLFF.

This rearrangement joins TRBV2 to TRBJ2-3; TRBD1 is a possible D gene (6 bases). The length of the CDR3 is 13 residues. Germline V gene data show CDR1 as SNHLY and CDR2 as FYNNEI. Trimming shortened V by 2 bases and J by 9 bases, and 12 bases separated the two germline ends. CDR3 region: CASSERGLGTQYF. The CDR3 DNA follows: TGTGCCAGCAGTGAAAGGGGGTTAGGCACGCAGTATTTT.

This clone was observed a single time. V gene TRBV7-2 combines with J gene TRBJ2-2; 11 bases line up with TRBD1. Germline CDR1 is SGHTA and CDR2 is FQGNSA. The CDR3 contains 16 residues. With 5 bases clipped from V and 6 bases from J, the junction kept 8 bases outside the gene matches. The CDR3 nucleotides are TGTGCCAGCAGCGCCTGGGACAGGGGGATCGCCGGGGAGCTGTTTTTT. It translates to CASSAWDRGIAGELFF.

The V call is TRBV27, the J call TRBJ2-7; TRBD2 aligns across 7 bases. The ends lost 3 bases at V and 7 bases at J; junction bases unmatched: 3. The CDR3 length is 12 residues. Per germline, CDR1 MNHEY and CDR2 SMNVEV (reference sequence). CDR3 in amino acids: CASSFGRGEQYF. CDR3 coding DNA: TGTGCCAGCAGTTTTGGGCGGGGGGAGCAGTACTTC.

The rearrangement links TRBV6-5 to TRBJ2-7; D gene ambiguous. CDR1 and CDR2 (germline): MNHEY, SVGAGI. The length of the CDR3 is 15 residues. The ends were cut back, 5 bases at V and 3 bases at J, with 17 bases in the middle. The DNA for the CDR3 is TGTGCCAGCAGTACTCCGAGGCAGAGATTCTACGAGCAGTACTTC. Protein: CASSTPRQRFYEQYF.

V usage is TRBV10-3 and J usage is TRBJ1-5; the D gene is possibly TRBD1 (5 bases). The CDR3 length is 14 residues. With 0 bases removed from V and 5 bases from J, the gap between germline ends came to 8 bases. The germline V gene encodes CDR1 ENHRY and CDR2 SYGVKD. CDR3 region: CAISESIGDQPQHF. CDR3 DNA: TGTGCCATCAGTGAGTCGATAGGGGATCAGCCCCAGCATTTT.

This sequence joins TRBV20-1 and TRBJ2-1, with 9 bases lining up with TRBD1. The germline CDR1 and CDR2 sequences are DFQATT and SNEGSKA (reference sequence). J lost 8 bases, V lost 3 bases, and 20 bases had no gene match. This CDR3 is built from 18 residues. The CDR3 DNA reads TGCAGTGCTAGTATAATTTTAGGACAGGGGAGGGGGGCGCATGAGCAGTTCTTC. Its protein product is CSASIILGQGRGAHEQFF.

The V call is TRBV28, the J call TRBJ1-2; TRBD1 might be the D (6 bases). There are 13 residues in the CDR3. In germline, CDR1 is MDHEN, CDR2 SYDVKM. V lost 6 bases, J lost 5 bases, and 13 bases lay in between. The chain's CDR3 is CASSYGQFYGYTF. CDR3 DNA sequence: TGTGCCAGCAGCTACGGACAGTTTTATGGCTACACCTTC.

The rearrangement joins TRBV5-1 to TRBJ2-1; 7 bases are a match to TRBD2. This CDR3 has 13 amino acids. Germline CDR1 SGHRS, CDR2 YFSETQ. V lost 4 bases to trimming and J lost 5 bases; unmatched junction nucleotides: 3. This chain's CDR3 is CASSVGTNNEQFF. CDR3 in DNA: TGCGCCAGCAGCGTAGGGACTAACAATGAGCAGTTCTTC.

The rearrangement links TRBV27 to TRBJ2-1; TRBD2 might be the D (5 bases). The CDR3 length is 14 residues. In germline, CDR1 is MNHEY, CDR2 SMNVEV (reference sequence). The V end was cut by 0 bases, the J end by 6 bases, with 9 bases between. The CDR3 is CASSLSRELNEQFF. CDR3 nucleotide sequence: TGTGCCAGCAGTTTATCCCGGGAACTCAATGAGCAGTTCTTC.

The CDR3 DNA follows: TGCAGTGCTAGTTTTCCCGGGCAGGGGGTGAACACTGAAGCTTTCTTT. Its protein is CSASFPGQGVNTEAFF. The J gene is TRBJ1-1, the V gene TRBV20-1, with 7 bases fitting TRBD1. Germline V gene sequence: CDR1 DFQATT, CDR2 SNEGSKA (reference sequence). The V and J ends lost 3 bases and 0 bases, in that order; junction bases with no gene match: 10. The CDR3 length is 16 residues.

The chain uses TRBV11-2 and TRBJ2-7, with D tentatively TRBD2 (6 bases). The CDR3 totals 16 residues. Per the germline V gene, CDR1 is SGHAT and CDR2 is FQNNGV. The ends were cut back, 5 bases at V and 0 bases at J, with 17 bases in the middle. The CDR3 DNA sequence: TGTGCCAGCAGCCTACGGGACTCCGTGAGCTCCTACGAGCAGTACTTC. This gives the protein CASSLRDSVSSYEQYF.

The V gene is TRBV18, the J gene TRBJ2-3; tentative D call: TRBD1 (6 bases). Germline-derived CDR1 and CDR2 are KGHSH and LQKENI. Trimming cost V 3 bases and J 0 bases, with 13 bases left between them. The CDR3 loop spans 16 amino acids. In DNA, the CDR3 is TGTGCCAGCTCACCGGGACAAGTTACTAGCACAGATACGCAGTATTTT. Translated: CASSPGQVTSTDTQYF. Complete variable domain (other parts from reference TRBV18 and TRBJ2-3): NAGVMQNPRHLVRRRGQEARLRCSPMKGHSHVYWYRQLPEEGLKFMVYLQKENIIDESGMPKERFSAEFPKEGPSILRIQQVVRGDSAAYFCASSPGQVTSTDTQYFGPGTRLTVL.

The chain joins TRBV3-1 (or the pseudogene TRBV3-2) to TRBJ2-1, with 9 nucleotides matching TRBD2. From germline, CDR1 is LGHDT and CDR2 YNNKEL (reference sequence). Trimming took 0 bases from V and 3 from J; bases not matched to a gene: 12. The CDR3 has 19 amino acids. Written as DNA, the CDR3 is TGTGCCAGCAGCCAAGACCTTCCGAGACTAGCGGAATTCTACAATGAGCAGTTCTTC. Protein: CASSQDLPRLAEFYNEQFF.

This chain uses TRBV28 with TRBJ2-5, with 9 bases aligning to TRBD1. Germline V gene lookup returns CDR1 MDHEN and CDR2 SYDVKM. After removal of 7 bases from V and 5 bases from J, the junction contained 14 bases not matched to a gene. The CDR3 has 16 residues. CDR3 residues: CASTPGDRANGETQYF. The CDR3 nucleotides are TGTGCCAGCACCCCAGGGGACAGGGCTAATGGGGAGACCCAGTACTTC.

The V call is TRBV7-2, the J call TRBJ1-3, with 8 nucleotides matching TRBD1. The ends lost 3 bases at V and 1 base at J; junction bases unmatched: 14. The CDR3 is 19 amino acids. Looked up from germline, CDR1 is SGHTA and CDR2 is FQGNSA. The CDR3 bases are TGTGCCAGCAGCTTTCTCTGGCAGCAGGGGGCTGGATCTGGAAACACCATATATTTT. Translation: CASSFLWQQGAGSGNTIYF.